This record concerns one T cell receptor beta chain sequence. As yet, its antigen is unknown. This CDR3 contains 15 residues. Germline CDR1 is SGHNT and CDR2 is YYREEE (reference sequence). V was cut by 0 bases and J by 0 bases, with 6 bases left in between. The data derive from a study of early stage breast cancer tumors. Whole-study context: About 80% of the 16 invasive tumors were ER+, PR+ and HER2-. Study results and limitations: Tumor and normal breast were distinguished via blood comparison in most of the 16 patients. Compared with adjacent normal breast, tumors showed roughly 2.5-fold denser, more clonal T cells. Commonly generated sequences made up most enriched TCRB sequences shared between patients.

The data were produced by immunoSEQ multiplex PCR, yet TCRdb's version contains in-frame clones alone and is incomplete. This table has about 29,000 clones, 84% appearing once. The sample comprised blood. The chain combines TRBV5-4 with TRBJ2-2; D gene ambiguous. This clonotype originated in a person aged 45-65 years with breast cancer. The CDR3 here is CASSLGIANTGELFF. The DNA of the CDR3 is TGTGCCAGCAGCTTGGGGATAGCGAACACCGGGGAGCTGTTTTTT. Using reference TRBV5-4 and TRBJ2-2 for the parts outside the CDR3, the full variable domain is ETGVTQSPTHLIKTRGQQVTLRCSSQSGHNTVSWYQQALGQGPQFIFQYYREEENGRGNFPPRFSGLQFPNYSSELNVNALELDDSALYLCASSLGIANTGELFFGEGSRLTVL.